This TCR beta chain was sequenced during a study of T cells after yellow fever vaccination. Findings and caveats of the study: Reappearing after the booster were most of the clones from primary vaccination (almost 97% CD4, 75% to 90% CD8).

Trimming took 0 bases from V and 1 from J, leaving 12 bases between them. Germline CDR1 reads SGHAT; CDR2 reads FQNNGV. This CDR3 contains 17 residues. This clonotype has only a few counts. The antigen remains undetermined. TCRdb recomputed calls from the 5' RACE reads with MiXCR, one row per CDR3 protein. The data hold about 580,000 distinct CDR3 sequences, with roughly a sixth observed a single time. The genes are TRBV11-2 and TRBJ2-2; D perhaps matches TRBD1 (6 bases). Sequencing was performed on PBMCs, taken 5 days after the first yellow fever vaccination. The origin of this receptor is a man between 18 and 29 years old who received the YFV17D yellow fever vaccine. DNA of the CDR3: TGTGCCAGCAGCTTAGATCTCAGGGGTAGGAACACCGGGGAGCTGTTTTTT. The encoded protein is CASSLDLRGRNTGELFF.